This T cell receptor (beta chain) was identified in a study of T cells in Graves' hyperthyroidism and ophthalmopathy (dated by TCRdb to between 2019 and 2020). About the investigation overall: Peripheral blood samples were taken at the time of initial diagnosis, prior to any treatment. After sampling, hyperthyroidism patients received methimazole starting at 30 mg daily, and ophthalmopathy patients received high-dose intravenous methylprednisolone. Whether ophthalmopathy could be predicted prospectively was tested in an independent validation cohort made up of roughly 19 hyperthyroidism patients plus 17 patients who later progressed to ophthalmopathy. The study also compared thyroid tissue and blood T-cell repertoires from several Graves' hyperthyroidism patients. According to the paper, TCR Vbeta CDR3 sequencing was carried out on some 130 peripheral blood samples, which came from 40 to 45 ophthalmopathy, under 85 hyperthyroidism and approximately 17 progressor patients. The roughly 100 discovery patients were randomly divided into training and test sets at a 7:3 ratio. A discovery cohort of approximately 97 patients, roughly 43 with Graves' ophthalmopathy and fewer than 65 with stable Graves' hyperthyroidism, was used to find distinguishing TCR V-J signatures.

Note on this clonotype: What this receptor recognizes is not known. Base qualities are not provided; no much larger clone lies one nucleotide away.

Overall study outcomes, separate from this receptor: No statistical method was used to fix the sample size in advance, and group allocation was not hidden from the investigators. Blood samples also contained most of the expanded thyroid clonotypes (frequency above 0.001), which suggests that blood repertoires may reflect thyroid immune responses. In validation, the model predicted progression to ophthalmopathy a median of around six months before onset, with over 55% sensitivity and about 75% specificity. A 13 V-J signature model separated ophthalmopathy from stable hyperthyroidism, with around 90% sensitivity and about 81% specificity in cross-validation and 80%/75% in testing.

Trimming takes 5 bases off V and 12 bases off J; junction bases not matched to a gene: 24. The CDR3 numbers 18 residues from cysteine through phenylalanine. Only the CDR3 DNA is retained, 54 bases long and in frame from the first base. In the germline V gene (reference sequence), CDR1 corresponds to SEHNR and CDR2 to FQNEAQ. Ophthalmopathy patients had moderately to severely active disease, with a Clinical Activity Score of 3 or more, a NOSPECS grade of 4 or more, and a disease duration of less than 3 months. Exclusion was applied to patients with uncontrolled infections, other autoimmune diseases, pregnancy or lactation. Clinical symptoms, serum thyroxine and TRAb, thyroid ultrasound, and orbital computed tomography formed the basis for the diagnoses. Ficoll-Paque density gradient centrifugation was used to isolate PBMCs from about 9 ml of fresh peripheral blood. Total RNA was extracted using Trizol reagent, and RNA quality was assessed on an Agilent 2100 Bioanalyzer.

The TCR beta CDR3 regions were amplified from RNA transcripts. The first round of RT-PCR for the TCR CDR3 was performed with the HTBI primer set and the Qiagen OneStep RT-PCR kit. Libraries were constructed in a second round of multiplex PCR, after which size selection and purification were performed. The libraries were sequenced on an Illumina HiSeq2000 using paired-end 100 bp reads. The study's own analysis went as follows. SOAPnuke was used to process the raw data, with reads discarded if the reads contained adapters or uncalled bases, had a mean Phred below 15, or lacked an exact constant-primer or identifier match. High-quality paired reads were merged using COPE v1.2.5, and each unique nucleotide sequence was defined as a clonotype. Clonotypes were aligned to IMGT TRBV, TRBD and TRBJ reference segments using MiTCR v1.1. The analysis was restricted to V-J combinations with a frequency above 0.0001, which together covered 99% to 99.2% of the repertoires. The TCS score was defined as F50 (clonal expansion) divided by E x V (chaos), with BLOSUM62-based TCRdist calculated between CDR3 peptides within each V-J. Welch's t-statistics and random forest reduced around 510 V-J features to 13, which were used in a naive Bayes classifier (R e1071). TCRdb reran the public reads through fastp at Q25 and MiXCR, keeping productive beta chains. Every CDR3 protein is listed once, alongside the most common genes and DNA of its rows. The V and J calls were determined by TCRdb, not by the authors. A total of 500,000 or so distinct CDR3 sequences appear in this sample, 15% to 20% of them only once. The leading ten clones occupy roughly 15% of the sample.

The chain is assembled from TRBV7-9 and TRBJ2-1, with TRBD2 matching 8 junction bases. Source material: blood. The clonotype comes from a young woman with Graves' ophthalmopathy. In nucleotide form, the sequence is TGTGCCAGCAGCACAATAAGGGGTGGCGAGCGGGGGCGCCGCGGGCAGTTCTTC. The resulting protein is CASSTIRGGERGRRGQFF. This CDR3, with the reference TRBV7-9 and TRBJ2-1 proteins standing in past its ends, gives the full variable domain DTGVSQNPRHKITKRGQNVTFRCDPISEHNRLYWYRQTLGQGPEFLTYFQNEAQLEKSRLLSDRFSAERPKGSFSTLEIQRTEQGDSAMYLCASSTIRGGERGRRGQFFGPGTRLTVL.